A selection of T cell receptor beta chains follows, all from one sample in a study of T cell responses to AZD1222 COVID-19 vaccine. Produced via immunoSEQ multiplex PCR; TCRdb's table is partial and in-frame only. This sample carries 130,000 to 150,000 clones, about 93% of them seen once, and the ten largest clones take approximately 3%. Material: peripheral blood, obtained on day 0 of MenACWY control vaccination. The receptors here all came from an adult in good health. The CDR3 runs from the conserved cysteine through the conserved F or W. Fields, in order: V gene, J gene, clone size, D gene, CDR3 length, CDR3 DNA, CDR3 protein. D genes are given only for firm matches. Clone size is shown for a subset of rows, as once, few, many or a class of expanded clone.

TRBV3-1/TRBV3-2	TRBJ1-6	.	TRBD1	16	TGTGCCAGCAGCCCGGACAGGGGAAGGAATAATTCACCCCTCCACTTT	CASSPDRGRNNSPLHF
TRBV28	TRBJ2-3	.	TRBD2	15	TGTGCCAGCAGACCCCGAGCGGGACTCACAGATACGCAGTATTTT	CASRPRAGLTDTQYF
TRBV6-5	TRBJ1-1	.	.	13	TGTGCCAGCAGTTGGAGTAAAAACACTGAAGCTTTCTTT	CASSWSKNTEAFF
TRBV2	TRBJ1-1	.	TRBD1	13	TGTGCCAGCAGTCGACAGGGGACTTCCCGGGGGTTCTTT	CASSRQGTSRGFF
TRBV19	TRBJ2-4	.	.	18	TGTGCCAGTAGTATAGATCCAATCGGGCGGATAGCCAAAAACATTCAGTACTTC	CASSIDPIGRIAKNIQYF
TRBV4-1	TRBJ2-6	.	TRBD1	17	TGCGCCAGCAGCCCCCGGGACAGTGTGACTGGGGCCAACGTCCTGACTTTC	CASSPRDSVTGANVLTF
TRBV5-1	TRBJ2-1	.	TRBD2	16	TGCGCCAGCAGCTTCGGACTAGGGAGCTCCTACAATGAGCAGTTCTTC	CASSFGLGSSYNEQFF
TRBV11-1	TRBJ1-4	.	.	14	TGTGCCAGCAGCCGGGGACGGACTAATGAAAAACTGTTTTTT	CASSRGRTNEKLFF
TRBV10-3	TRBJ1-2	.	.	13	TGTGCCATCACGCGGGGTGCTAACTATGGCTACACCTTC	CAITRGANYGYTF
TRBV5-1	TRBJ1-2	.	.	13	TGCGCCAGCAGCTTGGTGTCGGACGCAGGCTACACCTTC	CASSLVSDAGYTF
TRBV18	TRBJ2-7	.	.	12	TGTGCCAGCTCTCGGAACGCTAACGAGCAGTACTTC	CASSRNANEQYF
TRBV6-2/TRBV6-3	TRBJ2-7	.	.	11	TGTGCCAGCAGTCTAACCTACGAGCAGTACTTC	CASSLTYEQYF
TRBV19	TRBJ1-6	.	.	18	TGTGCCAGTAGTATACCACTGGGGGGGCGCGGACCTCATTCACCCCTCCACTTT	CASSIPLGGRGPHSPLHF
TRBV15	TRBJ1-1	.	TRBD1	14	TGTGCCACCAGCACCGGGACAGGGGGCACTGAAGCTTTCTTT	CATSTGTGGTEAFF
TRBV9	TRBJ1-2	.	.	16	TGTGCCAGCAGCCCTTATGGGGCCGGGATTAGCTATGGCTACACCTTC	CASSPYGAGISYGYTF
TRBV7-3	TRBJ2-7	.	TRBD1	14	TGTGCCAGCAGCCCTGGGACAGGGGTAGAAGAGCAGTACTTC	CASSPGTGVEEQYF
TRBV5-1	TRBJ1-2	.	.	11	TGCGCCAGCAGCTTGGAAGGGGGCTACACCTTC	CASSLEGGYTF
TRBV4-1	TRBJ1-1	.	.	16	TGCGCCAGCAGCCAAGATGTGAGGACAGTGAACACTGAAGCTTTCTTT	CASSQDVRTVNTEAFF
TRBV4-1	TRBJ1-4	.	.	14	TGCGCCAGCAGCCAAGCAGGCGGGACCCTGGGGCTGTTTTTT	CASSQAGGTLGLFF
TRBV27	TRBJ2-7	.	.	16	TGTGCCAGCAGCTTGAGAGGCGGAAGGGGATCCTACGAGCAGTACTTC	CASSLRGGRGSYEQYF
TRBV5-4	TRBJ2-1	once	.	12	TGTGCCAGCAGCTCGACGTACAATGAGCAGTTCTTC	CASSSTYNEQFF
TRBV4-1	TRBJ2-1	.	.	16	TGCGCCAGCAGTTCCGGGCCAATCCCTTGGCAAGGTGAGCAGTTCTTC	CASSSGPIPWQGEQFF
TRBV19	TRBJ1-3	.	.	15	TGTGCCAGTAGTACCCTGGACAGCTCTGGAAACACCATATATTTT	CASSTLDSSGNTIYF
TRBV5-1	TRBJ2-1	once	TRBD2	15	TGCGCCAGCAATCGCGGGGGTCAGTCCTACAATGAGCAGTTCTTC	CASNRGGQSYNEQFF
TRBV11-2	TRBJ2-1	.	TRBD2	16	TGTGCCAGCAGCAGACTAGCGGGAGAAGTCTACAATGAGCAGTTCTTC	CASSRLAGEVYNEQFF
TRBV7-9	TRBJ2-6	.	TRBD1	19	TGTGCCAGCAGCTCTCGGGGACAGGGGTACTCACCTGGGGCCAACGTCCTGACTTTC	CASSSRGQGYSPGANVLTF
TRBV11-2	TRBJ1-5	.	.	16	TGTGCCAGCAGCTTAGATCGAGGCACAGGGCCCCAGCCCCAGCATTTT	CASSLDRGTGPQPQHF
TRBV6-1	TRBJ2-3	.	TRBD2	17	TGTGCCAGCAGTGGTCTAGCGGGAGGTTTGGGCACAGATACGCAGTATTTT	CASSGLAGGLGTDTQYF
TRBV30	TRBJ1-5	.	.	14	TGTGCCTGGAGGAGCAGTAGAGCCAATCAGCCCCAGCATTTT	CAWRSSRANQPQHF
TRBV24-1	TRBJ1-2	once	TRBD1	16	TGTGCCACCAGTGATTTAGGGACAGGGTCGATCTATGGCTACACCTTC	CATSDLGTGSIYGYTF
TRBV3-1/TRBV3-2	TRBJ1-1	once	.	14	TGTGCCAGCAGCCAAGACCCCTTTAACACTGAAGCTTTCTTT	CASSQDPFNTEAFF
TRBV30	TRBJ1-1	.	.	13	TGTGCCTGGGGGGGACATGGGGACACTGAAGCTTTCTTT	CAWGGHGDTEAFF
TRBV19	TRBJ1-5	.	.	14	TGTGCCAGTAGTATAGAAGGGGGACTCCAGCCCCAGCATTTT	CASSIEGGLQPQHF
TRBV3-1/TRBV3-2	TRBJ2-2	.	.	17	TGTGCCAGCAGCCAAGGGGAAACCCACCGATACACCGGGGAGCTGTTTTTT	CASSQGETHRYTGELFF
TRBV6-5	TRBJ2-3	.	.	13	TGTGCCACCAGGAATGGGGGCACAGATACGCAGTATTTT	CATRNGGTDTQYF
TRBV1	TRBJ2-5	.	.	14	TGCACCAGCAGCCCCTTAGCGGGAGAAGAGACCCAGTACTTC	CTSSPLAGEETQYF
TRBV28	TRBJ2-1	.	TRBD2	15	TGTGCCAGCAGTTTTGGGCTAGCGGGGGGTAATGAGCAGTTCTTC	CASSFGLAGGNEQFF